The present TCR beta chain was sequenced within a study of cytotoxic CD8 clonotypes in ibrutinib-treated CLL. Study in general: Partial response occurred in roughly 25 patients and complete response in 2; at median approximately 65 months, around 14 remained remitted and roughly twelve progressed. Points from the study as a whole: Clonotypes that were public were uncommon, and they contracted or stayed stable on treatment. Clonality went up at ibrutinib response and then declined back toward baseline at progression.

Genomic DNA in a quantity of about 2.2 micrograms was derived from cryopreserved PBMCs for TCR beta libraries. The repertoire was sequenced with immunoSEQ multiplex PCR; TCRdb's copy has only in-frame clones and lacks some. The table lists around 150,000 clones, about 88% of them singletons. V shed 6 bases and J 4 bases; nucleotides not matched to a gene: 13. This CDR3 region has 16 residues. Germline V gives CDR1 KGHSH, CDR2 LQKENI. Of note for this clone: Antigen unknown.

This chain joins TRBV18 and TRBJ2-3; 7 positions match TRBD2. The receptor was isolated from a human donor with chronic lymphocytic leukemia. Sequencing was performed on PBMCs, taken at disease progression, from a patient treated with ibrutinib. In DNA, the CDR3 is TGTGCCAGCTCGCCGCGTCTAGCGAGCGGGGCAGATACGCAGTATTTT. It codes for CASSPRLASGADTQYF.